This TCR beta chain was sequenced in a study of blood T cell repertoires in COVID-19. About the research overall: Spain, Italy and the United States supplied samples that represented acute and convalescent COVID-19.

CDR1 is SQVTM, CDR2 ANQGSEA, per germline. Germline trimming cut 6 bases from V and 7 bases from J; bases unmatched to any gene: 4. The CDR3 loop spans 11 amino acids. Authors' processing steps: Reference gene primer amplification yielded estimated nucleated cell counts. Profiling relied on immunoSEQ multiplex PCR, and the TCRdb table lists in-frame clones only, not all of them. V and J calls and clone size are given by that table; D and trimming were obtained from the DNA. The sample shows fewer than 350,000 clones, roughly nine tenths of them seen only once. Those enrolled in Seattle joined during active infection and were followed longitudinally afterward.

Sequenced material: peripheral blood. The source is a woman under 40 with COVID-19, enrolled during active disease. The chain uses TRBV29-1 and TRBJ1-2, with TRBD1 matching over 8 bases. The DNA of the CDR3 is TGCAGCGTCCTCACAGGGGGTGGCTACACCTTC. Translating it yields CSVLTGGGYTF.